The 19 T cell receptor beta chains listed next were all sequenced from one sample in a study of cytomegalovirus exposure and HLA in healthy donors (dated by TCRdb to about 2017). The library was generated by the immunoSEQ multiplex PCR assay. The multiplex PCR relied on a mix of 60 forward primers for TCR Vbeta segments and 13 reverse primers for TCR Jbeta segments. TCRdb re-hosts the immuneACCESS table, in-frame sequences only. Its copies lack some clones; in the studies checked, an unresolved V gene accounts for under half of them, and the cause for the rest is not known. Counted in this sample were 90,000 to 120,000 clones; roughly 75% of them appeared once. The ten top clones hold 12% to 15% of the sample. Sequenced sample: PBMCs. Receptors originate from a male donor in good health and CMV-seropositive.

This chain joins TRBV19 and TRBJ2-2, with a weak D call TRBD1 (6 bases). Germline CDR1 is LNHDA and CDR2 is SQIVND (reference sequence). The CDR3 covers 14 residues. V shed 10 bases and J shed 5 bases, with 17 bases lying between them. CDR3 DNA sequence: TGTGCCACCAGTCAGGGGTTAAATACCGGGGAGCTGTTTTTT. This gives the protein CATSQGLNTGELFF.

Only one count was recorded for this clone. The CDR3 loop is CAISEVPGVDTEAFF. The CDR3 DNA is TGTGCCATCAGTGAAGTTCCAGGGGTTGACACTGAAGCTTTCTTT. This chain links TRBV10-3 with TRBJ1-1; TRBD1 is a possible D gene (6 bases). Deletions cut 3 bases from V and 3 bases from J, with 14 bases between. This CDR3 comprises 15 residues. CDR1 is ENHRY, CDR2 SYGVKD, per germline.

V and J are TRBV2 and TRBJ2-5; 12 positions match TRBD2. J was trimmed by 5 bases and V by 0 bases; bases with no gene match: 1. Germline values: CDR1 SNHLY, CDR2 FYNNEI. This CDR3 region has 15 residues. The CDR3 sequence is CASSEAGLAGETQYF. Written as DNA, the CDR3 is TGTGCCAGCAGTGAAGCGGGACTAGCGGGCGAGACCCAGTACTTC.

This sequence joins TRBV19 and TRBJ2-7; a possible D gene is TRBD2 (6 bases). In germline, CDR1 is LNHDA, CDR2 SQIVND (reference sequence). The CDR3 loop spans 13 amino acids. Trimming took 9 bases from V and 2 from J, leaving 14 bases between them. CDR3 coding DNA: TGTGCCAGCGGGGACGGGGAGGCCTACGAGCAGTACTTC. This codes for CASGDGEAYEQYF. The full variable domain, in which reference TRBV19 and TRBJ2-7 provide the parts outside the CDR3, is DGGITQSPKYLFRKEGQNVTLSCEQNLNHDAMYWYRQDPGQGLRLIYYSQIVNDFQKGDIAEGYSVSREKKESFPLTVTSAQKNPTAFYLCASGDGEAYEQYFGPGTRLTVT.

This chain uses TRBV11-2 with TRBJ1-1; no reliable D call. The CDR3 has 12 amino acids. Trimming stripped 5 bases from V and 7 bases from J, with 11 bases between. From germline, CDR1 is SGHAT and CDR2 FQNNGV. Here the CDR3 DNA reads TGTGCCAGCAGCCAGAGGTACGGTGAAGCTTTCTTT. Amino acids: CASSQRYGEAFF.

V and J are TRBV7-9 and TRBJ1-6; 8 bases map to TRBD1. The CDR3 covers 14 residues. V gave up 2 bases and J gave up 9 bases; unmatched junction bases: 3. Looked up from germline, CDR1 is SEHNR and CDR2 is FQNEAQ (reference sequence). CDR3 nucleotide sequence: TGTGCCAGCAGCTTATCAGGGGGCGGTTCACCCCTCCACTTT. Translating it yields CASSLSGGGSPLHF.

The chain couples TRBV27 to TRBJ1-1; possible D gene TRBD1, 5 bases. Trimming removed 4 bases from V and 5 bases from J, with 11 bases in between. CDR1 is MNHEY and CDR2 is SMNVEV in the germline V gene (reference sequence). The CDR3 spans 13 residues. The CDR3 bases are TGTGCCAGCAGTTCTGGGGCGAGGACTGAAGCTTTCTTT. As protein: CASSSGARTEAFF.

This chain links TRBV28 with TRBJ2-3, with D unresolved. The CDR3 has 14 residues. CDR1 is MDHEN, CDR2 SYDVKM, per germline. V was cut by 2 bases and J by 2 bases, with 8 bases left in between. The CDR3, as DNA: TGTGCCAGCAGTTTACCCCCAAACACAGATACGCAGTATTTT. Residues: CASSLPPNTDTQYF.

The genes are TRBV5-1 and TRBJ2-5; 9 bases align to TRBD2. Germline CDR1 and CDR2: SGHRS and YFSETQ. The CDR3 totals 15 residues. V lost 4 bases and J lost 4; bases outside the gene matches: 8. This CDR3 reads CASSPFAGGRETQYF. Here the CDR3 DNA reads TGCGCCAGCAGCCCCTTTGCGGGGGGGAGAGAGACCCAGTACTTC.

This chain uses TRBV25-1 with TRBJ2-5; 7 bases match TRBD1. After removal of 6 bases from V and 1 base from J, the junction contained 2 bases not matched to a gene. Looked up from germline, CDR1 is MGHDK and CDR2 is SYGVNS. The CDR3 is made up of 13 amino acids. The CDR3 DNA is TGTGCCAGCAGCCGGGACAGCCAAGAGACCCAGTACTTC. The encoded protein is CASSRDSQETQYF. The variable domain in full, with the rest retrieved from reference TRBV25-1 and TRBJ2-5, is EADIYQTPRYLVIGTGKKITLECSQTMGHDKMYWYQQDPGMELHLIHYSYGVNSTEKGDLSSESTVSRIRTEHFPLTLESARPSHTSQYLCASSRDSQETQYFGPGTRLLVL.

The chain joins TRBV5-1 to TRBJ1-1; D not resolved. V gave up 4 bases and J gave up 2 bases, with 18 bases separating them. Per the germline V gene, CDR1 is SGHRS and CDR2 is YFSETQ. CDR3 size: 16 residues. CDR3 sequence (DNA): TGCGCCAGCAGCCCAGCGCAAGGGAGTTATAACACTGAAGCTTTCTTT. Residues: CASSPAQGSYNTEAFF.

The chain joins TRBV6-5 to TRBJ1-4; 9 bases agree with TRBD1. The CDR3 has 15 amino acids. Germline V gene data show CDR1 as MNHEY and CDR2 as SVGAGI. The J segment lost 6 bases and the V segment lost 2 bases, leaving 4 bases of the junction unmatched. The CDR3 region is CASSYPRTGDEKLFF. CDR3 DNA sequence: TGTGCCAGCAGTTACCCCCGGACAGGGGATGAAAAACTGTTTTTT.

This clone was observed a handful of times. The chain joins TRBV13 to TRBJ1-2; D gene unclear. The V and J ends lost 7 bases and 4 bases respectively, with 16 bases between them. Germline CDR1 is PRHDT and CDR2 is FYEKMQ (reference sequence). The CDR3 extends over 14 amino acids. This CDR3 reads CASILSGRLYGYTF. The CDR3 region has the DNA TGTGCCAGCATCCTTTCGGGTCGTCTCTATGGCTACACCTTC.

The chain couples TRBV28 to TRBJ1-2; D remains unclear. The CDR3 has 13 residues. The V gene's germline CDR1 is MDHEN and CDR2 SYDVKM. Deletions cut 2 bases from V and 2 bases from J, with 6 bases between. The CDR3 DNA reads as TGTGCCAGCAGTTTACTACAGAACTATGGCTACACCTTC. Its translation: CASSLLQNYGYTF.

V and J are TRBV19 and TRBJ1-5; tentatively, D is TRBD1 (6 bases). The CDR3 is 17 amino acids. Trimming took off 1 base at V and 5 bases at J, with 18 bases between the two ends. The germline CDR1 and CDR2 sequences are LNHDA and SQIVND (reference sequence). The DNA of the CDR3 is TGTGCCAGTAGTATAGTACGGGACACCTGGGGCCATCAGCCCCAGCATTTT. Residues: CASSIVRDTWGHQPQHF.

V gene TRBV5-1 combines with J gene TRBJ2-3; D ambiguous. The V gene's germline CDR1 is SGHRS and CDR2 YFSETQ. With 1 base removed from V and 4 bases from J, the gap between germline ends came to 10 bases. This CDR3 comprises 14 residues. The DNA of the CDR3 is TGCGCCAGCAGCTTGTGGGCGAGCTCAGATACGCAGTATTTT. Translating it yields CASSLWASSDTQYF. The variable domain in full, completed from reference TRBV5-1 and TRBJ2-3, reads KAGVTQTPRYLIKTRGQQVTLSCSPISGHRSVSWYQQTPGQGLQFLFEYFSETQRNKGNFPGRFSGRQFSNSRSEMNVSTLELGDSALYLCASSLWASSDTQYFGPGTRLTVL.

The chain couples TRBV9 to TRBJ2-5; tentative D call: TRBD1 (5 bases). The V gene's germline CDR1 is SGDLS and CDR2 YYNGEE. Trimming shortened V by 3 bases and J by 5 bases, and 17 bases separated the two germline ends. This CDR3 has 15 amino acids. The CDR3 coding sequence is TGTGCCAGCAGCGCGCTGGGGCACTCATCCGAGACCCAGTACTTC. Translation gives CASSALGHSSETQYF.

The genes are TRBV6-5 and TRBJ1-6; 9 bases match TRBD1. Germline lookup yields CDR1 MNHEY and CDR2 SVGAGI. Losses at the gene ends were 9 bases for V and 6 bases for J; bases not matched to a gene: 6. CDR3 length equals 14 residues. The CDR3 reads CASTGGIFNSPLHF. The CDR3 DNA is TGTGCCAGTACAGGGGGCATTTTTAATTCACCCCTCCACTTT.

The chain couples TRBV6-5 to TRBJ2-1, with 10 bases that match TRBD2. This CDR3 is built from 15 residues. V was clipped by 8 bases and J by 3 bases; unmatched bases: 7. CDR1 MNHEY and CDR2 SVGAGI come from the germline V gene. CDR3 nucleotides: TGTGCCAGCTTCAGCGGGGGGGCGATCTACAATGAGCAGTTCTTC. This sequence encodes CASFSGGAIYNEQFF.